This T cell receptor beta chain was profiled in a study of T cell repertoires in cytomegalovirus infection. Background on the study: CMV epitopes that were recently identified and HLA-C-restricted were used alongside well-studied HLA-B-restricted ones. Public TCR beta signature analysis indicated the presence of both CMV infection and matching HLA type. Notes on the study in general: Pooled public TCR beta family frequency picked out CMV carriers with the relevant HLA. HLA-C-restricted, CMV-specific TCR beta clonotypes were dominant ex vivo.

In its sample, this clonotype was seen once. What it binds is unknown. V shed 4 bases, J shed 5 bases, and the junction held 5 bases outside the gene matches. CDR1 is MNHEY and CDR2 is SVGEGT in the germline V gene. This CDR3 has 14 residues. TCRdb re-called the reads through MiXCR, storing one row per CDR3 protein. The data contain about 360,000 distinct CDR3 sequences, roughly a third of them singletons. The receptor was isolated from a human donor in good health (CMV status not recorded). Some clones in this sample may be carry-over from other donors' samples. The gene calls are TRBV6-2 or TRBV6-3 and TRBJ1-5, with 7 bases matching TRBD1. The sequencing used cultured PBMCs, collected from culture after CMV antigen stimulation. CDR3 coding DNA: TGTGCCAGCAGTTCGACAGGGAGTCATCAGCCCCAGCATTTT. Protein: CASSSTGSHQPQHF.